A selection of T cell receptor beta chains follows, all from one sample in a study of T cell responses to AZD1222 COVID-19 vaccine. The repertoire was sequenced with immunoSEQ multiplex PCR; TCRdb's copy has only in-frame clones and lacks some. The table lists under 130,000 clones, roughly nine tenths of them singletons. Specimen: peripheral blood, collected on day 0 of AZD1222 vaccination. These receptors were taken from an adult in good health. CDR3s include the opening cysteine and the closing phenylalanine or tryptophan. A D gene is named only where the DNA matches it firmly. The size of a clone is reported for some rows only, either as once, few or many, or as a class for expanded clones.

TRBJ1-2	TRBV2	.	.	TGTGCCAGCAGTGTTCACCTCGACAGATGGCCTGGCTACACCTTC	CASSVHLDRWPGYTF
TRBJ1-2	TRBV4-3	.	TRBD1	TGCGCCAGCAGCCAAGACCAGGGACAGGGAGGAATTGGTGGCTACACCTTC	CASSQDQGQGGIGGYTF
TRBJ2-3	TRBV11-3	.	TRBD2	TGTGCCAGCAGCTTAAGTCTAGCGGGGGTAGATACGCAGTATTTT	CASSLSLAGVDTQYF
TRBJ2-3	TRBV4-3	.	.	TGCGCCAGCAGCCAAGAATGGGCATCAGATACGCAGTATTTT	CASSQEWASDTQYF
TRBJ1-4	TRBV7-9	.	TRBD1	TGTGCCAGCAGCCAAGGACAGGGCAGAGAAAAACTGTTTTTT	CASSQGQGREKLFF
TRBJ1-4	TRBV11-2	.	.	TGTGCCAGCAGCTTAGGCGAAACAGGACCAAATGAAAAACTGTTTTTT	CASSLGETGPNEKLFF
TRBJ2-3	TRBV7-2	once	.	TGTGCCAGCAAACTTAACGGGGGCGCTAGCACAGATACGCAGTATTTT	CASKLNGGASTDTQYF
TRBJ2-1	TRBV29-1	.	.	TGCAGCGTCCTCCCTTCTTCCTACAATGAGCAGTTCTTC	CSVLPSSYNEQFF
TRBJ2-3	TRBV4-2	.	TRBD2	TGTGCCAGCAGCCAAGAAGTAGCGGGAGGGCTCGCAGATACGCAGTATTTT	CASSQEVAGGLADTQYF
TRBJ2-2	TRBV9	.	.	TGTGCCAGCAGCTCTCCCCGAGGGGGTGAAGCCACCGGGGAGCTGTTTTTT	CASSSPRGGEATGELFF
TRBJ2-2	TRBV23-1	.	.	TGCGCCAGCAGTAGTCGGACGGAGCGAACCGGGGAGCTGTTTTTT	CASSSRTERTGELFF
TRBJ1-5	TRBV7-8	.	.	TGTGCCAGCAGCCCCGAGTGGGGTCAGGATCAGCCCCAGCATTTT	CASSPEWGQDQPQHF
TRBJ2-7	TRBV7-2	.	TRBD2	TGTGCCAGCAGCTTCCGACTAGCGGGCGAGCAGTACTTC	CASSFRLAGEQYF
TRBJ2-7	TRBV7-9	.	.	TGTGCCAGCAGCCAAACGGGTTACGAGCAGTACTTC	CASSQTGYEQYF
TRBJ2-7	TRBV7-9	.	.	TGTGCCAGCAGCCCTAAGGGGCTCTACGAGCAGTACTTC	CASSPKGLYEQYF
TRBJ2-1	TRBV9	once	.	TGTGCCAGCAGCGTAGGCACTTACAATGAGCAGTTCTTC	CASSVGTYNEQFF
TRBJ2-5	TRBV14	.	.	TGTGCCAGCAGCCGATCGGGGGCGGGGACCCAGTACTTC	CASSRSGAGTQYF
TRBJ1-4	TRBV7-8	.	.	TGTGCCAGCAGCTTGTCCGGCACTAATGAAAAACTGTTTTTT	CASSLSGTNEKLFF
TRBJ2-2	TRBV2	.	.	TGTGCCAGCAGAGGGGCGAACACCGGGGAGCTGTTTTTT	CASRGANTGELFF
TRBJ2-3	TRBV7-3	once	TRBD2	TGTGCCAGCAGCTTAGCGGGCGGGGGTCCCGATACGCAGTATTTT	CASSLAGGGPDTQYF
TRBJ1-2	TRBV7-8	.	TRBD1	TGTGCCAGCAGCCCCCGACAGGGTAGGGGCTATGGCTACACCTTC	CASSPRQGRGYGYTF
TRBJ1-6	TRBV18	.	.	TGTGCCAGCTCACCAAGGCAGGGAAGCGCCTATAATTCACCCCTCCACTTT	CASSPRQGSAYNSPLHF
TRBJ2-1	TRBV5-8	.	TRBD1	TGTGCCAGCAGCCGAGGACAGGGGGCCTACAATGAGCAGTTCTTC	CASSRGQGAYNEQFF
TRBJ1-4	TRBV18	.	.	TGTGCCAGCTCATTTTGGGGGAGTGTTGAAAAACTGTTTTTT	CASSFWGSVEKLFF
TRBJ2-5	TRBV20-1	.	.	TGCAGTGCTATAAAAGAGACCCAGTACTTC	CSAIKETQYF
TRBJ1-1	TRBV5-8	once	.	TGTGCCAGCAGCTTGTTCCGGGTGGGAGCGTACACTGAAGCTTTCTTT	CASSLFRVGAYTEAFF
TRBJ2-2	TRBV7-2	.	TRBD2	TGTGCCAGCAGCTTAAGACGAGGCGGGAGGGCCACCGGGGAGCTGTTTTTT	CASSLRRGGRATGELFF
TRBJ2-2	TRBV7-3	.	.	TGTGCCAGCAGCTTGGGTATCACCACCGGGGAGCTGTTTTTT	CASSLGITTGELFF
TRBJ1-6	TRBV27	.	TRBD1	TGTGCCAGCAAAAGGACAGGAGCAAATTCACCCCTCCACTTT	CASKRTGANSPLHF
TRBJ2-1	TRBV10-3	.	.	TGTGCCATCAGTGAGGGGGCGACAGGATCCTACAATGAGCAGTTCTTC	CAISEGATGSYNEQFF
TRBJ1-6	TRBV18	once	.	TGTGCCAGCTCACAAATTCAGGGTGCGGATTCACCCCTCCACTTT	CASSQIQGADSPLHF
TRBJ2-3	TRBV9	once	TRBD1	TGTGCCAGCAGCGAAAGGGACAGGGCGATCTCAGATACGCAGTATTTT	CASSERDRAISDTQYF
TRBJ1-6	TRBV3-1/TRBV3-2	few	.	TGTGCCAGCAGCCAAGGAGGGAATTCACCCCTCCACTTT	CASSQGGNSPLHF
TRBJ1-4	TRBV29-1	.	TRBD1	TGCAGCGTCGCTACAGGGGGAATGAGGGAAAAACTGTTTTTT	CSVATGGMREKLFF
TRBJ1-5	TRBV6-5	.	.	TGTGCCAGCAGGGGGGGCAATCAGCCCCAGCATTTT	CASRGGNQPQHF
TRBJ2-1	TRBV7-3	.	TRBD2	TGTGCCAGCAGCCGTAGCGGGGGCGGGAATGAGCAGTTCTTC	CASSRSGGGNEQFF
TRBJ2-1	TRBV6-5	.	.	TGTGCCAGCAGCACCCCGGGGCCCAATGAGCAGTTCTTC	CASSTPGPNEQFF
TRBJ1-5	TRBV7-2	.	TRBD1	TGTGCCAGCAGCTTAGGGGCAGGGGGCTTGCAGCCCCAGCATTTT	CASSLGAGGLQPQHF
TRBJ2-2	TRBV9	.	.	TGTGCCAGCAGCACAGACCAGGGGTCGACTTTGACCGGGGAGCTGTTTTTT	CASSTDQGSTLTGELFF
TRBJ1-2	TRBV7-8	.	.	TGTGCCAGCAGCCAGGGGACTCCGAGGGACTATGGCTACACCTTC	CASSQGTPRDYGYTF
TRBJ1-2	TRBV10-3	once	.	TGTGCCATCAGTGAGTCGAGTCAGGGAGTGGGAGGCTACACCTTC	CAISESSQGVGGYTF
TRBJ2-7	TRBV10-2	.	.	TGCGCCAGCAGCCCCGGGACGGGCTCCTACGAGCAGTACTTC	CASSPGTGSYEQYF
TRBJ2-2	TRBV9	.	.	TGTGCCAGCAGGGCGCACCCGAACACCGGGGAGCTGTTTTTT	CASRAHPNTGELFF
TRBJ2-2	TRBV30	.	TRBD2	TGTGCCTGGACGCTAGCGGGGGGGATCACCGGGGAGCTGTTTTTT	CAWTLAGGITGELFF
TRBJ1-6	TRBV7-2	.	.	TGTGCCAGCAGCCCCCGGGCCCAAAATTCACCCCTCCACTTT	CASSPRAQNSPLHF
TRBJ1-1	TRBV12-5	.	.	TGTGCTAGTGGGCCCCCAAGGGTAGCCTTGAACACTGAAGCTTTCTTT	CASGPPRVALNTEAFF
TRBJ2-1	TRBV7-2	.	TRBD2	TGTGCCAGCAGCTTACTGCGGAGCGGGGGCAACTACAATGAGCAGTTCTTC	CASSLLRSGGNYNEQFF
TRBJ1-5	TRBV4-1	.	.	TGCGCCAGCAGCCAAGATGAAGGGAGCAATCAGCCCCAGCATTTT	CASSQDEGSNQPQHF
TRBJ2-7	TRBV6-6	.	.	TGTGCCAGCAGTATGACAGCATTACGGGAGCAGTACTTC	CASSMTALREQYF
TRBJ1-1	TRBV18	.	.	TGTGCCAGCTCACGACAGCCCGTGAACACTGAAGCTTTCTTT	CASSRQPVNTEAFF
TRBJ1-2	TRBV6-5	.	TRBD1	TGTGCCAGCACCGACAGGGGAAAGAATGGCTACACCTTC	CASTDRGKNGYTF
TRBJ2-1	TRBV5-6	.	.	TGTGCCAGCAGCAATTCCGGGACGGACAATGAGCAGTTCTTC	CASSNSGTDNEQFF
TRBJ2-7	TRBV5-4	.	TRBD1	TGTGCCAGCAGTCCGGGACAGGGGGGATACGAGCAGTACTTC	CASSPGQGGYEQYF
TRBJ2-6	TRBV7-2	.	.	TGTGCCAGCAGCTTAGAGAGGGTAGCAACTTACTCTGGGGCCAACGTCCTGACTTTC	CASSLERVATYSGANVLTF